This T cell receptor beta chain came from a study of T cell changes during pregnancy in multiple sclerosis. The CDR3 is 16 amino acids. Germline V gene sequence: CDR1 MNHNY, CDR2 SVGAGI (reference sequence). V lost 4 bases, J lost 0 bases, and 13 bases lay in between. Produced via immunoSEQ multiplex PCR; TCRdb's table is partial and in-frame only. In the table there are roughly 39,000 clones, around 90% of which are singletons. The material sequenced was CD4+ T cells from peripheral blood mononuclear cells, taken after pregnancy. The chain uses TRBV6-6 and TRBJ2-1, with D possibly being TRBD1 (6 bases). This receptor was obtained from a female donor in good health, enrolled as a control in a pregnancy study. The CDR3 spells CASSSYDRSSYNEQFF. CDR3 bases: TGTGCCAGCAGTTCTTACGACAGGAGCTCCTACAATGAGCAGTTCTTC.